This T cell receptor beta chain is from a study of blood T cell repertoires in COVID-19. Study-level background: The United States, Italy and Spain supplied acute and convalescent COVID-19 samples. From T cells, B-cell-depleted T cells, or PBMCs came the material, which was cDNA or gDNA.

This CDR3 has 18 amino acids. Germline V CDR1 and CDR2: LNHDA, SQIVND (reference sequence). Trimming at V came to 3 bases and at J to 6 bases, leaving 18 bases not matched to a gene. In the source study's methods: Estimation of nucleated cell counts was performed using reference gene primer amplification. Only in-frame clones appear in the TCRdb table, and some are missing; sequencing was by immunoSEQ multiplex PCR. D and trimming come from the DNA, and the V and J calls and clone size come from that table. The data contain 250,000 or so clones, 83% of them singletons. Enrolled through a virtual design, the participants were between roughly 18 and 89 years of age and came from 24 US areas.

The specimen was PBMCs or T cells enriched from blood (not recorded which). This TCR was recovered from a middle-aged woman who had been exposed to COVID-19. This chain connects TRBV19 to TRBJ1-2; 8 nucleotides agree with TRBD1. The CDR3 region is CASSILTQSRGRADGYTF. The CDR3 nucleotides are TGTGCCAGTAGTATCCTCACACAAAGCAGGGGGCGTGCGGATGGCTACACCTTC.